This T cell receptor (beta chain) was recorded in a study of follicular helper T cells after annual influenza vaccination. Study summary: Sampling occurred days 0, 7 and 28 after each influenza vaccination.

This CDR3 is 18 amino acids long. Losses at the gene ends were 8 bases for V and 4 bases for J; bases not matched to a gene: 23. The germline V gene has CDR1 MNHGY and CDR2 SAAAGT. Time point reported: 2015-2016 season, pre-vaccination. Adults were given seasonal inactivated influenza vaccine, and blood CD4 subsets were sorted before and after vaccination. The method was immunoSEQ multiplex PCR; TCRdb's version includes in-frame clones alone and lacks a portion of them. The sample has about 10,000 clones, around 90% seen once. The table lists this clone with a count of one. The sequences come from CXCR5+ CD38- circulating T follicular helper cells from blood, collected on the day of influenza vaccination. Subset given: circulating Tfh, non-naive CD4+CXCR5+PD-1+ (ICOS+CD38+ or ICOS-CD38-). The chain carries TRBV6-8 and TRBJ2-7; 7 bases are shared with TRBD1. The clonotype originates from an adult who received the influenza vaccine. CDR3 protein: CASPGTVENLEIAYEQYF. As DNA, the CDR3 is TGTGCCAGCCCCGGGACAGTGGAAAACCTGGAGATTGCGTACGAGCAGTACTTC.